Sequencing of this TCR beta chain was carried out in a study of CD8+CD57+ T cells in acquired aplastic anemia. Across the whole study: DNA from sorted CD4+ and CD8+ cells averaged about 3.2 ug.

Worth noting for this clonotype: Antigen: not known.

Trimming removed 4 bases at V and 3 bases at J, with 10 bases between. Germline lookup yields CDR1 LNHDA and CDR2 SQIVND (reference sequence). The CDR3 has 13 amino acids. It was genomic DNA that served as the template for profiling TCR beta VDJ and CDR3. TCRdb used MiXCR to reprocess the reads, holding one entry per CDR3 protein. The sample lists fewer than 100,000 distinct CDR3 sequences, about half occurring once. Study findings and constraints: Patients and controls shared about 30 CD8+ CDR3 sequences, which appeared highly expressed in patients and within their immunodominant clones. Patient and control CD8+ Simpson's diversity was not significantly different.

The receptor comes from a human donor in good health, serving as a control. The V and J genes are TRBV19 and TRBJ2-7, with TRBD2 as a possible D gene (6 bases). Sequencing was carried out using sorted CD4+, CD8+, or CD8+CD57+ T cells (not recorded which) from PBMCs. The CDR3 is CASSTAGSYEQYF. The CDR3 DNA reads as TGTGCCAGTAGTACGGCCGGGAGCTACGAGCAGTACTTC.